Following are 30 T cell receptor beta chains from one sample sequenced in a study of blood T cells in healthy people across ages. Sample-barcoded 5' priming and a J-beta primer mix drove a second PCR of about 7 to 11 cycles. TCRdb itself ran the 5' RACE reads through MiXCR, one entry per CDR3 protein. The sample shows approximately 2,000,000 distinct CDR3 sequences, 35% to 50% of them seen only once. Sequenced material: blood. These receptors originate from a human donor in good health.

The V call is TRBV4-3, the J call TRBJ2-1, with 7 bases lining up with TRBD1. V dropped 2 bases and J dropped 2; count of bases not matched to a gene: 9. Germline CDR1 is LGHNA and CDR2 is YSLEER. The CDR3 is made up of 17 amino acids. CDR3 loop: CASSQNLGQATYNEQFF. The CDR3 coding sequence is TGCGCCAGCAGCCAAAATCTAGGACAGGCGACCTACAATGAGCAGTTCTTC.

The rearrangement links TRBV12-3 or TRBV12-4 to TRBJ1-4; no clear D gene. Trimming pared 5 bases from V and 6 bases from J, leaving 4 bases between. The length of the CDR3 is 11 residues. Here the CDR3 reads CASSKDEKLFF. In DNA, the CDR3 is TGTGCCAGCAGTAAGGATGAAAAACTGTTTTTT.

Only a few counts were recorded for this clonotype. The genes are TRBV20-1 and TRBJ2-4, with 8 bases that match TRBD2. The CDR3 is 19 residues long. Looked up from germline, CDR1 is DFQATT and CDR2 is SNEGSKA (reference sequence). After removal of 1 base from V and 0 bases from J, the junction contained 14 bases not matched to a gene. CDR3 loop: CSARAASWRGALAKNIQYF. CDR3 in DNA: TGCAGTGCTAGAGCCGCGTCCTGGCGGGGGGCTCTAGCCAAAAACATTCAGTACTTC.

The chain joins TRBV28 to TRBJ2-7; D call uncertain. The V and J ends lost 5 bases and 9 bases respectively, with 20 bases between them. Per the germline V gene, CDR1 is MDHEN and CDR2 is SYDVKM. The CDR3 is made up of 14 amino acids. The CDR3 reads CASSERPPLRRQYF. CDR3 bases: TGTGCCAGCAGTGAACGGCCCCCTCTAAGGAGGCAGTACTTC.

This clonotype was detected once. This chain connects TRBV7-2 to TRBJ2-1, with 7 positions matching TRBD2. Germline values: CDR1 SGHTA, CDR2 FQGNSA. The CDR3 runs 15 residues. J was trimmed by 2 bases and V by 2 bases; bases with no gene match: 3. CDR3 DNA: TGTGCCAGCAGCTTATGGGGGGGAACCTACAATGAGCAGTTCTTC. Amino acid sequence: CASSLWGGTYNEQFF.

V usage is TRBV20-1 and J usage is TRBJ1-1; D is unresolved. The V end was cut by 7 bases, the J end by 1 base, with 10 bases between. The CDR3 totals 12 residues. Germline assignment: CDR1 DFQATT and CDR2 SNEGSKA (reference sequence). Here the CDR3 DNA reads TGCAGTGGTTTAGAAAAGAACACTGAAGCTTTCTTT. It specifies CSGLEKNTEAFF.

The chain combines TRBV7-8 with TRBJ2-1; D unresolved. The length of the CDR3 is 16 residues. Germline V lookup: CDR1 SGHVS, CDR2 FQNEAQ. Deletions cut 1 base from V and 3 bases from J, with 13 bases between. In DNA, the CDR3 is TGTGCCAGCAGCTTAGGTCGCCTTCTCCTCTACAATGAGCAGTTCTTC. Protein sequence: CASSLGRLLLYNEQFF.

The gene calls are TRBV20-1 and TRBJ1-2, with a weak D call TRBD1 (6 bases). V was clipped by 1 base and J by 4 bases, with 13 bases between them. Germline assignment: CDR1 DFQATT and CDR2 SNEGSKA (reference sequence). CDR3 size: 14 residues. CDR3 DNA sequence: TGCAGTGCTAGAGTTGAGGGGGGCTCCTATGGCTACACCTTC. Translated: CSARVEGGSYGYTF.

As regards this clonotype: At one boundary the junction diverges from the germline segment, which might be a read error. J is TRBJ1-5 and V is TRBV28; D ambiguous. The CDR3 totals 15 residues. From germline, CDR1 is MDHEN and CDR2 SYDVKM. The CDR3 loop reads CACSFLEGSNQPQHF. The CDR3 DNA follows: TGTGCCTGCAGTTTCTTAGAGGGCAGCAATCAGCCCCAGCATTTT.

This clonotype is a singleton in its sample. The chain links TRBV28 to TRBJ1-6; TRBD1 matches at 7 bases. CDR3 length: 16 residues. Germline-derived CDR1 and CDR2 are MDHEN and SYDVKM. V lost 7 bases, J lost 7 bases, and 13 bases stayed unmatched. The CDR3 reads CASIGGAGEGNSPLHF. The CDR3 DNA follows: TGTGCCAGCATAGGGGGCGCGGGGGAAGGGAATTCACCCCTCCACTTT.

The V gene is TRBV7-9, the J gene TRBJ1-2; possible D gene TRBD1, 5 bases. V gave up 6 bases and J gave up 0 bases, with 11 bases separating them. There are 14 residues in the CDR3. Germline loops: CDR1 SEHNR, CDR2 FQNEAQ (reference sequence). The CDR3 sequence is CASSETASNYGYTF. The CDR3 DNA is TGTGCCAGCAGTGAGACAGCTTCTAACTATGGCTACACCTTC.

Concerning this clonotype itself: A junction end diverges from the germline sequence, so it may reflect a read error. This sequence joins TRBV5-6 and TRBJ2-4; D possibly corresponds to TRBD1 (8 bases). This CDR3 spans 13 amino acids. CDR1 and CDR2 (germline): SGHDT, YYEEEE. This CDR3 is CAGSPQGAGEQYF. The CDR3 nucleotides read TGTGCCGGCAGCCCTCAGGGGGCGGGGGAGCAGTACTTC.

This clonotype was seen more than once but under ten times. The chain employs TRBV7-2 and TRBJ2-7; D is perhaps TRBD2 (6 bases). CDR1 is SGHTA and CDR2 is FQGNSA in the germline V gene. The CDR3 loop spans 15 amino acids. V was trimmed by 1 base and J by 3 bases, leaving 13 bases between them. The CDR3 DNA sequence: TGTGCCAGCAGCTTAGGTGTCGTTAGCGGCTACGAGCAGTACTTC. This sequence encodes CASSLGVVSGYEQYF. Full variable domain (remainder filled in from reference TRBV7-2 and TRBJ2-7): GAGVSQSPSNKVTEKGKDVELRCDPISGHTALYWYRQSLGQGLEFLIYFQGNSAPDKSGLPSDRFSAERTGGSVSTLTIQRTQQEDSAVYLCASSLGVVSGYEQYFGPGTRLTVT.

J is TRBJ2-1 and V is TRBV9; 9 bases are a match to TRBD2. Looked up from germline, CDR1 is SGDLS and CDR2 is YYNGEE. V gave up 3 bases and J gave up 10 bases; unmatched junction bases: 5. The CDR3 contains 13 residues. This CDR3 reads CASSAGLAQEQFF. The CDR3 DNA is TGTGCCAGCAGCGCTGGACTAGCGCAGGAGCAGTTCTTC.

This chain connects TRBV4-3 to TRBJ2-1; D ambiguous. The CDR3 loop spans 14 amino acids. V lost 0 bases and J 3 bases, leaving 6 bases between the germline ends. The germline CDR1 and CDR2 sequences are LGHNA and YSLEER. CDR3 nucleotide sequence: TGCGCCAGCAGCCAAGAAAACAGCTACAATGAGCAGTTCTTC. It translates to CASSQENSYNEQFF.

The CDR3 loop is CSARQGITDTQYF. The CDR3 DNA reads as TGCAGTGCTAGACAGGGGATAACAGATACGCAGTATTTT. This sequence joins TRBV20-1 and TRBJ2-3; a possible D gene is TRBD1 (6 bases). Germline CDR1 is DFQATT and CDR2 is SNEGSKA (reference sequence). V lost 2 bases and J lost 3, with 9 bases in between. This CDR3 is 13 amino acids long.

V is TRBV29-1 and J is TRBJ1-2, with D tentatively TRBD1 (6 bases). The CDR3 runs 11 residues. With 6 bases removed from V and 7 bases from J, the gap between germline ends came to 12 bases. Germline CDR1 is SQVTM and CDR2 is ANQGSEA. The CDR3 nucleotides read TGCAGCGTAGGACAGCTGGGTGGCTACACCTTC. Its protein is CSVGQLGGYTF.

This clonotype was counted between two and nine times. The rearrangement joins TRBV27 to TRBJ1-1; D remains unclear. Germline lookup yields CDR1 MNHEY and CDR2 SMNVEV (reference sequence). CDR3 length equals 14 residues. V lost 3 bases to trimming and J lost 1 base, with 9 bases between them. CDR3 bases: TGTGCCAGCAGTTTTTTCCGGGAGAACACTGAAGCTTTCTTT. Translating it yields CASSFFRENTEAFF.

With respect to this clonotype: Since a much larger clone is just one base distant, this may be a read error. J is TRBJ2-1 and V is TRBV7-7, with D maybe TRBD1 (6 bases). V was trimmed by 5 bases and J by 5 bases, leaving 10 bases between them. This CDR3 comprises 13 residues. Germline V gene sequence: CDR1 SSHAT, CDR2 FNYEAQ (reference sequence). The CDR3 coding sequence is TGTGCCAGCAGCGTAGGACAGAACAATGAGCAGTTCTTC. Translating it yields CASSVGQNNEQFF. The variable domain in full, with the rest retrieved from reference TRBV7-7 and TRBJ2-1, is GAGVSQSPRYKVTKRGQDVTLRCDPISSHATLYWYQQALGQGPEFLTYFNYEAQPDKSGLPSDRFSAERPEGSISTLTIQRTEQRDSAMYRCASSVGQNNEQFFGPGTRLTVL.

The CDR3: CASSDLQDSSTDTQYF. The CDR3 DNA reads as TGTGCCAGCAGTGATTTACAGGATTCTAGCACAGATACGCAGTATTTT. The rearrangement links TRBV2 to TRBJ2-3; D is possibly TRBD1 (5 bases). There are 16 residues in the CDR3. V was clipped by 3 bases and J by 0 bases, with 13 bases between them. From germline, CDR1 is SNHLY and CDR2 FYNNEI.

The V call is TRBV6-2 or TRBV6-3, the J call TRBJ2-2, with 10 bases fitting TRBD2. Per germline, CDR1 MNHEY and CDR2 SVGEGT. CDR3 length: 15 residues. V shed 11 bases and J 2 bases; nucleotides not matched to a gene: 8. CDR3 coding DNA: TGTGCCGCCCGGACTAGCGGTGAAAACACCGGGGAGCTGTTTTTT. Amino acid sequence: CAARTSGENTGELFF.

The chain links TRBV5-1 to TRBJ2-4; 10 bases align to TRBD2. The CDR3 is 18 amino acids. Per germline, CDR1 SGHRS and CDR2 YFSETQ. The junction had 11 bases not matched to a gene; V was cut back by 3 bases and J by 2 bases. DNA for the CDR3: TGCGCCAGCAGCTCGGGACTACTAGCGGGGCACTCCAAAAACATTCAGTACTTC. Its protein product is CASSSGLLAGHSKNIQYF.

This chain links TRBV6-6 with TRBJ1-1; D call uncertain. Trimming cost V 1 base and J 11 bases, with 14 bases left between them. The CDR3 consists of 13 residues. Germline assignment: CDR1 MNHNY and CDR2 SVGAGI (reference sequence). CDR3 in DNA: TGTGCCAGCAGTTACTGGAAGGAGGAAAAGGCTTTCTTT. Translated, it gives CASSYWKEEKAFF.

This clonotype appeared once. The gene calls are TRBV6-2 or TRBV6-3 and TRBJ2-7; D is perhaps TRBD1 (6 bases). V dropped 2 bases and J dropped 8 bases, with 13 bases sitting between them. CDR1 is MNHEY and CDR2 is SVGEGT in the germline V gene. There are 13 residues in the CDR3. This CDR3 reads CASSYGQSLKQYF. CDR3 DNA sequence: TGTGCCAGCAGTTACGGACAGTCTCTCAAGCAGTACTTC.

A few counts support this clonotype. This chain joins TRBV12-5 and TRBJ2-5, with a tentative D call TRBD1 (6 bases). The J call could be wrong; TRBJ2-7 is a better fit for the DNA end. The CDR3 has 14 residues. Germline V gene data show CDR1 as LGHNT and CDR2 as FRNRAP. CDR3: CASGTGTLGDEQYF. For the CDR3, the DNA is TGTGCTAGTGGCACGGGGACACTGGGCGACGAGCAGTACTTC.

The V and J genes are TRBV29-1 and TRBJ2-5; TRBD1 is a possible D gene (5 bases). V was shortened by 2 bases and J by 2 bases, with 9 bases between the two germline ends. This CDR3 region has 13 residues. CDR1 is SQVTM and CDR2 is ANQGSEA in the germline V gene. The CDR3 DNA reads as TGCAGCGTTGAACGCCAGGGTCAAGAGACCCAGTACTTC. Translation: CSVERQGQETQYF. The full variable domain, rest sourced from reference TRBV29-1 and TRBJ2-5, is SAVISQKPSRDICQRGTSLTIQCQVDSQVTMMFWYRQQPGQSLTLIATANQGSEATYESGFVIDKFPISRPNLTFSTLTVSNMSPEDSSIYLCSVERQGQETQYFGPGTRLLVL.

This clonotype occurred once. V and J are TRBV20-1 and TRBJ2-1; 11 positions agree with TRBD2. This CDR3 is 14 amino acids long. Per the germline V gene, CDR1 is DFQATT and CDR2 is SNEGSKA (reference sequence). After removal of 6 bases from V and 6 bases from J, the junction contained 7 bases not matched to a gene. Here the CDR3 DNA reads TGCAGTGCCCCCGGGACTAGCGGAGTCAATGAGCAGTTCTTC. Amino acids: CSAPGTSGVNEQFF.

The chain couples TRBV5-1 to TRBJ2-1; 12 nucleotides match TRBD2. The CDR3 loop spans 22 amino acids. V was clipped by 2 bases and J by 0 bases; unmatched bases: 18. Per germline, CDR1 SGHRS and CDR2 YFSETQ. The CDR3, as DNA: TGCGCCAGCAGCTTTCCCCGGGGCGGTGGACTAGCGGGGTATCCCTCCTACAATGAGCAGTTCTTC. Translating gives CASSFPRGGGLAGYPSYNEQFF.

This clonotype was detected a few times. The chain joins TRBV5-1 to TRBJ1-2; D not resolved. Germline V gives CDR1 SGHRS, CDR2 YFSETQ. The CDR3 contains 14 residues. Trimming removed 2 bases from V and 4 bases from J, with 12 bases in between. The CDR3 nucleotides are TGCGCCAGCAGCTTTTCTAGATCGTCCTATGGCTACACCTTC. It translates to CASSFSRSSYGYTF.

The chain couples TRBV6-2 or TRBV6-3 to TRBJ1-5; the D gene is possibly TRBD1 (6 bases). Trimming took off 2 bases at V and 10 bases at J, with 15 bases between the two ends. Per the germline V gene, CDR1 is MNHEY and CDR2 is SVGEGT. The CDR3 has 14 amino acids. The CDR3 spells CASSYRAGASPQHF. The CDR3 bases are TGTGCCAGCAGTTACCGGGCAGGGGCGTCACCCCAGCATTTT.